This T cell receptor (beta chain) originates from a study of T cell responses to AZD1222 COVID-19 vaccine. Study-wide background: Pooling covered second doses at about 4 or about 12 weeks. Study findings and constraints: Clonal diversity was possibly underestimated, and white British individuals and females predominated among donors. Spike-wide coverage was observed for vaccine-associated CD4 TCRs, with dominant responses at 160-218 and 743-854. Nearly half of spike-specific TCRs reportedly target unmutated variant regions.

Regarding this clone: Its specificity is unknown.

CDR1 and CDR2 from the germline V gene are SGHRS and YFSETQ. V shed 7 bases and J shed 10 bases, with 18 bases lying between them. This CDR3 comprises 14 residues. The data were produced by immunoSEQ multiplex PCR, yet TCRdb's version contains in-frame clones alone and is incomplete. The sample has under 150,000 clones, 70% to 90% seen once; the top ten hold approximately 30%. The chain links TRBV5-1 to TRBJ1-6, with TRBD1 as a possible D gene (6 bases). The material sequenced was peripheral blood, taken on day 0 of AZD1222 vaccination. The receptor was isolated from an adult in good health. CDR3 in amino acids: CASSEGGKASPLHF. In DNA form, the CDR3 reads TGCGCCAGCTCAGAGGGGGGAAAAGCCTCACCCCTCCACTTT.